The rows below give T cell receptor beta chains drawn from one sample of a study of T-cell memory formation after mild COVID-19. TCRdb itself ran the 5' RACE reads through MiXCR, one entry per CDR3 protein. The table lists over 400,000 distinct CDR3 sequences, 23% of them singletons. Sequencing was performed on PBMCs or a T cell subset sorted from them (not recorded which). The source is an adult woman who had mild COVID-19 (a few samples of this study predate the infection). Cell type and time point are not known. CDR3s include the opening cysteine and the closing phenylalanine or tryptophan. The D gene is left open where the match is weak. Some rows have no size entry. The others give once, few or many, or a class for an expanded clone.

v_call,cdr3_length,d_call,j_call,clone_size,cdr3_nt,cdr3_aa
TRBV7-9,14,.,TRBJ1-2,few,TGTGCCAGCAGCTTAGATTCATTAAACTATGGCTACACCTTC,CASSLDSLNYGYTF
TRBV23-1,14,.,TRBJ2-7,many,TGCGCCAGCAGTCAATCCCGGGGCCCCTACGAGCAGTACTTC,CASSQSRGPYEQYF
TRBV18,16,.,TRBJ2-3,few,TGTGCCAGCTCACCAAGCACTGCCTCTAGCACAGATACGCAGTATTTT,CASSPSTASSTDTQYF
TRBV7-2,13,.,TRBJ1-2,.,TGTGCCAGCAGCCTCGCCAGGGCTGGTGGCTACACCTTC,CASSLARAGGYTF
TRBV30,13,TRBD2,TRBJ2-2,once,TGTGCCTGGAATCGGGGGGGCCCCGGGGAGCTGTTTTTT,CAWNRGGPGELFF
TRBV13,14,.,TRBJ2-5,.,TGTGCCAGCAGCAAGAATGGGTGGGCAGAGACCCAGTACTTC,CASSKNGWAETQYF
TRBV30,11,.,TRBJ1-1,.,TGTGCCTGGGGAAGACAGCCTGAAGCTTTCTTT,CAWGRQPEAFF
TRBV5-1,13,.,TRBJ1-5,.,TGCGCCAGCAGCTTGGCTTTGGGTCAGCCCCAGCATTTT,CASSLALGQPQHF
TRBV5-4,17,TRBD2,TRBJ2-2,.,TGTGCCAGCAGCTTGAATAGCGGGGGGTCGAGCACCGGGGAGCTGTTTTTT,CASSLNSGGSSTGELFF
TRBV12-3/TRBV12-4,12,.,TRBJ1-1,few,TGTGCCAGCTCCAAGTCCAACACTGAAGCTTTCTTT,CASSKSNTEAFF
TRBV28,14,TRBD2,TRBJ2-7,.,TGTGCCAGCAGGAAGACTAGCGGAGCCTACGAGCAGTACTTC,CASRKTSGAYEQYF
TRBV3-1,14,TRBD2,TRBJ2-1,.,TGTGCCAGCAGCCTCGGGACTAGCGGGAGGAGTATGCTCTTC,CASSLGTSGRSMLF
TRBV29-1,13,TRBD2,TRBJ2-1,few,TGCAGCGTTGAGGCAGGGACTAGCAATGAGCAGTTCTTC,CSVEAGTSNEQFF
TRBV21-1,18,.,TRBJ2-6,few,TGTGCCAGCAGCGTACCGGGACAGGACTACTCTGGGGCCAACGTCCTGACTTTC,CASSVPGQDYSGANVLTF
TRBV4-3,14,TRBD1,TRBJ1-1,.,TGCGCCAGCAGCCGAGACAGGGGGGATCGGAAAGCTTTCTTT,CASSRDRGDRKAFF
TRBV25-1,14,.,TRBJ2-5,few,TGTGCCAGCAGGCCACTCCGGGACGGAGAGACCCAGTACTTC,CASRPLRDGETQYF
TRBV18,16,.,TRBJ2-5,once,TGTGCCAGCTCACCCCTCGAGGCAGCTCCGCAAGAGACCCAGTACTTC,CASSPLEAAPQETQYF
TRBV9,13,.,TRBJ2-5,many,TGTGCCAGCAGCGTACTGTGGGGGGAGACCCAGTACTTC,CASSVLWGETQYF
TRBV24-1,13,.,TRBJ1-1,.,TGTGCCACCAGTCGGAAGGGGGGCACTGAAGCTTTCTTT,CATSRKGGTEAFF
TRBV20-1,16,TRBD2,TRBJ2-1,few,TGCAGTGCTAGGTCTAGCGGGAGTCCCTCCTACAATGAGCAGTTCTTC,CSARSSGSPSYNEQFF
TRBV7-8,16,.,TRBJ1-1,.,TGTGCCAGCATCCAGGACCGGGCAGGGAGGCACACTGAAGCTTTCTTT,CASIQDRAGRHTEAFF
TRBV4-2,15,TRBD2,TRBJ2-7,.,TGTGCCAGCAGCCGCAGGACTAGCGGGAGTTGGGAGCAGTACTTC,CASSRRTSGSWEQYF
TRBV19,17,.,TRBJ2-1,.,TGTGCCAGTAGCCCACCCCCGAAGGTGCCCTTTTACAATGAGCAGTTCTTC,CASSPPPKVPFYNEQFF
TRBV9,14,.,TRBJ2-7,.,TGTGCCAGCAGCGTAGGGACAGAGGTCTACGAGCAGTACTTC,CASSVGTEVYEQYF
TRBV7-8,16,.,TRBJ2-7,.,TGTGCCAGCAGCTTAGGGGGAGCCGCGGCCCCCTACGAGCAGTACTTC,CASSLGGAAAPYEQYF
TRBV12-3/TRBV12-4,16,.,TRBJ1-1,.,TGTGCCAGCAGTTTAGCGCTCGCAGGCTGGGGGACTGAAGCTTTCTTT,CASSLALAGWGTEAFF
TRBV14,14,.,TRBJ2-3,few,TGTGCCAGCAGCCAAGGCCAGCGGGCAGATACGCAGTATTTT,CASSQGQRADTQYF
TRBV12-3/TRBV12-4,17,TRBD1,TRBJ1-2,few,TGTGCCAGCAGCCCCCCTACCGCGGACAGGGGGTCCTATGGCTACACCTTC,CASSPPTADRGSYGYTF
TRBV4-1,17,TRBD2,TRBJ2-5,.,TGCGCCAGCAGCCGCCAGGGGACTAGCGGGGGGCAAGAGACCCAGTACTTC,CASSRQGTSGGQETQYF
TRBV5-6,16,TRBD2,TRBJ2-5,.,TGTGCCAGCAGCTTGGGCCCTCCGGGGGGGCGAGAGACCCAGTACTTC,CASSLGPPGGRETQYF
TRBV5-1,13,.,TRBJ1-4,.,TGCGCCAGCAGAGACGGTGATAATGAAAAACTGTTTTTT,CASRDGDNEKLFF
TRBV24-1,16,.,TRBJ2-2,few,TGTGCCACCAGTGATTTTCCCAGGGCGCGCACCGGGGAGCTGTTTTTT,CATSDFPRARTGELFF
TRBV4-3,15,.,TRBJ1-1,many,TGCGCCAGCAGCCGCACCAGGGATGCGAACACTGAAGCTTTCTTT,CASSRTRDANTEAFF
TRBV7-9,13,TRBD1,TRBJ1-4,once,TGTGCCAGCAGCTTAGCGGGACAGGGGGAACTGTTTTTT,CASSLAGQGELFF
TRBV20-1,13,.,TRBJ2-5,.,TGCAGTGCTAGAGAGGGGGGCCAAGAGACCCAGTACTTC,CSAREGGQETQYF
TRBV19,16,.,TRBJ2-2,few,TGTGCCAGTAATCAACCTAGGGGGAAGGACACCGGGGAGCTGTTTTTT,CASNQPRGKDTGELFF
TRBV20-1,15,TRBD2,TRBJ2-5,.,TGCAGTGCTAGAGTTCAGCAGCGGGGGAGGGAGACCCAGTACTTC,CSARVQQRGRETQYF
TRBV30,13,.,TRBJ1-1,.,TGTGCCTGGAGTGAACAGGCGCATCGTGAAGCTTTATTT,CAWSEQAHREALF
TRBV19,15,TRBD2,TRBJ2-3,few,TGTGCCACTGAAGACCGCGGGGGGAGCACAGATACGCAGTATTTT,CATEDRGGSTDTQYF
TRBV6-6,13,.,TRBJ2-3,few,TGTGCCAGCAGTTACTCGAGCACGAATACGCAGTATTTT,CASSYSSTNTQYF
TRBV11-3,15,.,TRBJ2-3,.,TGTGCCAGCAGCCTCCTTGAGAGACCCACAGATACGCAGTATTTT,CASSLLERPTDTQYF
TRBV7-2,14,TRBD1,TRBJ2-2,.,TGTGCCAGCAGCGGACAGGTGAACACCGGGGAGCTGTTTTTT,CASSGQVNTGELFF
TRBV6-2/TRBV6-3,14,.,TRBJ2-5,.,TGTGCCAGCAGTTACACAGGGCAGGAAGAGACCCAGTACTTC,CASSYTGQEETQYF
TRBV6-5,16,.,TRBJ1-5,.,TGTGCCAGCAGTTACGCTCAGGACAGTGCCAATCAGCCCCAGCATTTT,CASSYAQDSANQPQHF
TRBV29-1,13,TRBD1,TRBJ2-1,many,TGCAGCGTAAGGGACAGCTCCTACAATGAGCAGTTCTTC,CSVRDSSYNEQFF